The 31 T cell receptor beta chains given below trace back to one sample, sequenced in a study of radiation and T cells in renal cell carcinoma (dated by TCRdb to about 2020). The time point label of this sample denotes: blood 4 weeks post-SBRT, at nephrectomy. This specimen's treatment or condition label, per the study, means: 15 Gy SBRT to primary tumor, nephrectomy 4 weeks later. Libraries came from the immunoSEQ multiplex PCR assay. TCRdb obtained this table from immuneACCESS and retained in-frame rearrangements with V and J assigned. These tables miss some clones; where compared with another copy, unresolved V genes account for less than half of the shortfall, and the remainder is unexplained. Recorded for this sample are around 170,000 clones; about 88% of them occurred a single time. The top ten clonotypes cover approximately 10% of the sample. Material: blood, obtained from a patient whose treatment included radiotherapy and nephrectomy. The receptors here all came from a woman in her forties or fifties with renal cell carcinoma.

The V gene is TRBV5-1, the J gene TRBJ1-2, with TRBD1 identical over 8 bases. The length of the CDR3 is 16 residues. After removal of 1 base from V and 0 bases from J, the junction contained 5 bases not matched to a gene. Germline assignment: CDR1 SGHRS and CDR2 YFSETQ. CDR3 loop: CASSLPGTGANYGYTF. As DNA, the CDR3 is TGCGCCAGCAGCTTGCCGGGGACAGGAGCTAACTATGGCTACACCTTC.

The rearrangement links TRBV6-1 to TRBJ1-5, with D perhaps matching TRBD1 (6 bases). The CDR3 spans 17 residues. Between the trimmed V and J ends, which lost 2 bases and 0 bases, there was a span of 14 bases. From germline, CDR1 is MNHNS and CDR2 SASEGT. The CDR3 sequence: CASSEILDSYSNQPQHF. DNA for the CDR3: TGTGCCAGCAGTGAAATCCTGGACAGCTATAGCAATCAGCCCCAGCATTTT.

The chain uses TRBV18 and TRBJ1-5; 9 bases agree with TRBD1. The CDR3 contains 15 residues. The ends lost 6 bases at V and 1 base at J; junction bases unmatched: 4. The V gene's germline CDR1 is KGHSH and CDR2 LQKENI. CDR3 nucleotide sequence: TGTGCCAGCTCGCCGACAGGGGGAAGCAATCAGCCCCAGCATTTT. Protein product: CASSPTGGSNQPQHF.

The CDR3 here is CASSLGTRDAFSGNTIYF. The CDR3, as DNA: TGCGCCAGCAGCTTGGGAACCCGGGACGCCTTCTCTGGAAACACCATATATTTT. The chain has TRBV5-1 and TRBJ1-3; perhaps TRBD1 as D (5 bases). This CDR3 comprises 18 residues. V dropped 0 bases and J dropped 0 bases, with 16 bases sitting between them. The V gene's germline CDR1 is SGHRS and CDR2 YFSETQ.

The rearrangement uses TRBV25-1 and TRBJ2-7, with 7 bases identical to TRBD1. The CDR3 is made up of 13 amino acids. Germline lookup yields CDR1 MGHDK and CDR2 SYGVNS. V was pared by 7 bases and J by 2 bases, with 5 bases of the junction left unmatched. DNA for the CDR3: TGTGCCAGCAACTCCGGGACAGCCTACGAGCAGTACTTC. Translating it yields CASNSGTAYEQYF.

V and J are TRBV7-8 and TRBJ2-2; D ambiguous. In germline, CDR1 is SGHVS, CDR2 FQNEAQ. V shed 1 base and J shed 1 base, with 10 bases lying between them. The CDR3 has 16 amino acids. The CDR3 DNA is TGTGCCAGCAGCTTAGGATCTAGAATGAACACCGGGGAGCTGTTTTTT. Protein sequence: CASSLGSRMNTGELFF.

This chain joins TRBV19 and TRBJ1-6; 7 bases align to TRBD1. The J segment lost 0 bases and the V segment lost 4 bases, leaving 12 bases of the junction unmatched. This CDR3 contains 19 residues. CDR1 and CDR2 from the germline V gene are LNHDA and SQIVND (reference sequence). Here the CDR3 reads CASSTNRGAYNSYNSPLHF. CDR3 sequence (DNA): TGTGCCAGTAGTACAAACAGGGGAGCTTACAACTCCTATAATTCACCCCTCCACTTT. Using reference TRBV19 and TRBJ1-6 for the parts outside the CDR3, the full variable domain is DGGITQSPKYLFRKEGQNVTLSCEQNLNHDAMYWYRQDPGQGLRLIYYSQIVNDFQKGDIAEGYSVSREKKESFPLTVTSAQKNPTAFYLCASSTNRGAYNSYNSPLHFGNGTRLTVT.

V is TRBV7-9 and J is TRBJ1-6; a weak D match, TRBD1 (5 bases). CDR1 is SEHNR and CDR2 is FQNEAQ in the germline V gene (reference sequence). CDR3 length: 13 residues. V was trimmed by 6 bases and J by 9 bases, leaving 12 bases between them. CDR3 region: CASSPQGSSPLHF. The CDR3 DNA follows: TGTGCCAGCAGTCCCCAGGGTAGTTCACCCCTCCACTTT.

The rearrangement joins TRBV29-1 to TRBJ2-7; TRBD2 is a possible D gene (5 bases). V was cut by 5 bases and J by 2 bases, with 22 bases left in between. This CDR3 has 16 residues. Germline V gene data show CDR1 as SQVTM and CDR2 as ANQGSEA. The DNA of the CDR3 is TGCAGCGTTTCTTACTCAGACTACGGCCTTACCTACGAGCAGTACTTC. Residues: CSVSYSDYGLTYEQYF.

The V call is TRBV19, the J call TRBJ1-1; weak D call: TRBD1 (6 bases). The ends were cut back, 8 bases at V and 6 bases at J, with 16 bases in the middle. The CDR3 contains 13 residues. The germline V gene has CDR1 LNHDA and CDR2 SQIVND (reference sequence). CDR3 DNA sequence: TGTGCCAGTGGAAGGAGGGGGGTGGCTGAAGCTTTCTTT. Amino acids: CASGRRGVAEAFF.

This rearrangement joins TRBV18 to TRBJ2-7; D ambiguous. This CDR3 has 12 residues. Germline CDR1 and CDR2: KGHSH and LQKENI. V was cut by 2 bases and J by 2 bases, with 4 bases left in between. The CDR3 region is CASSPGTYEQYF. CDR3 coding DNA: TGTGCCAGCTCACCAGGCACCTACGAGCAGTACTTC.

The V gene is TRBV7-8, the J gene TRBJ1-2; the match to TRBD1 covers 7 bases. The CDR3 has 14 amino acids. The germline CDR1 and CDR2 sequences are SGHVS and FQNEAQ. V shed 6 bases, J shed 4 bases, and the junction held 8 bases outside the gene matches. The CDR3 is CASSISDRFYGYTF. CDR3 in DNA: TGTGCCAGCAGTATCTCGGACAGGTTCTATGGCTACACCTTC.

The genes are TRBV23-1 and TRBJ2-7; maybe TRBD1 (5 bases). TRBV23-1 is classed as an ORF, of uncertain function. This CDR3 contains 16 residues. V was shortened by 3 bases and J by 4 bases, with 19 bases between the two germline ends. The CDR3 DNA is TGCGCCAGCAGTCACCGACAGTGTCTCCTCAAGTACGAGCAGTACTTC. It specifies CASSHRQCLLKYEQYF.

The V call is TRBV6-5, the J call TRBJ1-1; possibly TRBD1 for D (5 bases). V lost 7 bases and J 5 bases, leaving 17 bases between the germline ends. CDR1 is MNHEY, CDR2 SVGAGI, per germline. The CDR3 extends over 14 amino acids. The CDR3 nucleotides are TGTGCCAGCATCGATCAGGGTGGAGAAACTGAAGCTTTCTTT. Residues: CASIDQGGETEAFF.

The chain joins TRBV7-2 to TRBJ2-3; 13 bases fit TRBD2. The junction had 12 bases not matched to a gene; V was cut back by 1 base and J by 5 bases. The germline gives CDR1 SGHTA, CDR2 FQGNSA. The CDR3 runs to 19 residues. The CDR3 loop is CASSLVPATSGGAIDTQYF. DNA of the CDR3: TGTGCCAGCAGCTTAGTCCCAGCTACTAGCGGGGGGGCTATAGATACGCAGTATTTT.

The CDR3 DNA is TGCAGCGTCCGGGACAGGGGGAACTATGGCTACACCTTC. Encoded protein: CSVRDRGNYGYTF. The genes are TRBV29-1 and TRBJ1-2; 11 bases are shared with TRBD1. The CDR3 runs to 13 residues. V shed 6 bases and J 2 bases; nucleotides not matched to a gene: 2. Germline CDR1 reads SQVTM; CDR2 reads ANQGSEA.

The rearrangement joins TRBV15 to TRBJ2-1; TRBD2 aligns across 12 bases. Germline CDR1 LNHNV, CDR2 YYDKDF (reference sequence). V gave up 2 bases and J gave up 4 bases; unmatched junction bases: 3. The CDR3 extends over 16 amino acids. CDR3 region: CATSRRLAGVYNEQFF. The CDR3 nucleotides are TGTGCCACCAGCAGACGACTAGCGGGGGTGTACAATGAGCAGTTCTTC.

The CDR3 region has the DNA TGTGCCAGCAGTTCTGCCGGGACAGGGGGTTCCATCTACGAGCAGTACTTC. This translates into CASSSAGTGGSIYEQYF. V and J are TRBV28 and TRBJ2-7, with 11 bases identical to TRBD1. Germline V lookup: CDR1 MDHEN, CDR2 SYDVKM. V trimming: 4 bases; J trimming: 3 bases; junction bases outside the gene matches: 11. This CDR3 has 17 residues. Drawing the rest from reference TRBV28 and TRBJ2-7, the complete variable domain is DVKVTQSSRYLVKRTGEKVFLECVQDMDHENMFWYRQDPGLGLRLIYFSYDVKMKEKGDIPEGYSVSREKKERFSLILESASTNQTSMYLCASSSAGTGGSIYEQYFGPGTRLTVT.

This chain links TRBV7-9 with TRBJ1-4, with TRBD1 matching over 7 bases. Germline V gene sequence: CDR1 SEHNR, CDR2 FQNEAQ (reference sequence). The CDR3 length is 15 residues. Trimming removed 5 bases from V and 4 bases from J; junction bases left unmatched: 7. Here the CDR3 reads CASSNDRVYNEKLFF. For the CDR3, the DNA is TGTGCCAGCAGCAACGACAGGGTTTATAATGAAAAACTGTTTTTT.

The chain couples TRBV7-9 to TRBJ2-5; 12 bases align to TRBD2. The germline V gene has CDR1 SEHNR and CDR2 FQNEAQ (reference sequence). The CDR3 totals 17 residues. V shed 2 bases and J 4 bases; nucleotides not matched to a gene: 8. Here the CDR3 DNA reads TGTGCCAGCAGCTTAAGGTCTAGCGGGGGGGCCGGAGAGACCCAGTACTTC. Translated: CASSLRSSGGAGETQYF.

This chain uses TRBV2 with TRBJ1-1, with D perhaps TRBD1 (5 bases). Per germline, CDR1 SNHLY and CDR2 FYNNEI. The V end lost 9 bases, the J end lost 2 bases, and 19 bases lay between the germline ends. The CDR3 has 15 residues. The CDR3 coding sequence is TGTGCCAGTACGACTGGCGGGGCAGAAAACACTGAAGCTTTCTTT. Protein product: CASTTGGAENTEAFF. Full variable domain (missing parts from reference TRBV2 and TRBJ1-1): EPEVTQTPSHQVTQMGQEVILRCVPISNHLYFYWYRQILGQKVEFLVSFYNNEISEKSEIFDDQFSVERPDGSNFTLKIRSTKLEDSAMYFCASTTGGAENTEAFFGQGTRLTVV.

V and J are TRBV6-5 and TRBJ2-2, with TRBD2 identical over 8 bases. This CDR3 region has 15 residues. Looked up from germline, CDR1 is MNHEY and CDR2 is SVGAGI. With 5 bases clipped from V and 6 bases from J, the junction kept 8 bases outside the gene matches. The CDR3 nucleotides are TGTGCCAGCAGTAGGGGGACTAGTGCGTCCGGGGAGCTGTTTTTT. It yields the protein CASSRGTSASGELFF.

The chain combines TRBV7-2 with TRBJ2-7; TRBD1 matches at 8 bases. The germline gives CDR1 SGHTA, CDR2 FQGNSA. V dropped 4 bases and J dropped 4; count of bases not matched to a gene: 6. CDR3 size: 14 residues. CDR3 nucleotides: TGTGCCAGCAGCTGGGACAGGTCAGCATACGAGCAGTACTTC. As protein: CASSWDRSAYEQYF. The complete variable domain, with remaining parts taken from reference TRBV7-2 and TRBJ2-7, reads GAGVSQSPSNKVTEKGKDVELRCDPISGHTALYWYRQSLGQGLEFLIYFQGNSAPDKSGLPSDRFSAERTGGSVSTLTIQRTQQEDSAVYLCASSWDRSAYEQYFGPGTRLTVT.

In nucleotides, the CDR3 is TGTGCCAGCAGCGTAGGGCAGGGAGTAGCTTACGAGCAGTACTTC. This gives the protein CASSVGQGVAYEQYF. The V call is TRBV9, the J call TRBJ2-7, with D perhaps TRBD1 or TRBD2 (5 bases each). The V and J ends lost 0 bases and 4 bases respectively, with 14 bases between them. This CDR3 has 15 residues. The germline V gene has CDR1 SGDLS and CDR2 YYNGEE.

This clone was seen a single time. The chain uses TRBV6-1 and TRBJ2-7, with TRBD2 identical over 9 bases. Germline trimming cut 4 bases from V and 4 bases from J; bases unmatched to any gene: 8. Germline CDR1 is MNHNS and CDR2 is SASEGT. CDR3 length equals 15 residues. The CDR3 DNA reads as TGTGCCAGCAGTGCCTCTCGAGCGGGGGGATACGAGCAGTACTTC. Protein: CASSASRAGGYEQYF.

This clone occurred once. The chain joins TRBV19 to TRBJ2-7; no firm D call. V was clipped by 7 bases and J by 6 bases, with 4 bases between them. The CDR3 totals 9 residues. Germline loops: CDR1 LNHDA, CDR2 SQIVND (reference sequence). Written as DNA, the CDR3 is TGTGCCAGTACAGGCGAGCAGTACTTC. It codes for CASTGEQYF.

The V and J genes are TRBV15 and TRBJ2-7; weak D call: TRBD1 (6 bases). V was pared by 5 bases and J by 4 bases, with 12 bases between. This CDR3 is 13 amino acids long. Germline values: CDR1 LNHNV, CDR2 YYDKDF (reference sequence). The CDR3: CATSVGAQYEQYF. The CDR3 coding sequence is TGTGCCACCAGCGTGGGGGCTCAGTACGAGCAGTACTTC.

The chain carries TRBV10-3 and TRBJ2-3; no reliable D call. Germline values: CDR1 ENHRY, CDR2 SYGVKD. Trimming took off 2 bases at V and 0 bases at J, with 6 bases between the two ends. The CDR3 contains 14 residues. This CDR3 is CAISEDFSTDTQYF. The CDR3 region has the DNA TGTGCCATCAGTGAGGATTTCAGCACAGATACGCAGTATTTT.

This rearrangement joins TRBV5-5 to TRBJ2-7; a weak D match, TRBD1 (6 bases). The V gene's germline CDR1 is SGHKS and CDR2 YYEKEE (reference sequence). V shed 0 bases and J shed 6 bases, with 7 bases lying between them. The CDR3 is 12 residues long. The CDR3 loop reads CASSLGTVEQYF. The CDR3 DNA reads TGTGCCAGCAGCTTGGGGACAGTCGAGCAGTACTTC.

The rearrangement links TRBV19 to TRBJ1-2; weak D call: TRBD1 (6 bases). The germline V and J ends were trimmed by 5 bases and 6 bases, with 19 bases remaining between them. The CDR3 is 15 residues long. The germline gives CDR1 LNHDA, CDR2 SQIVND (reference sequence). DNA of the CDR3: TGTGCCAGTAGTGATCCGGGACACTCGTCTCATGGCTACACCTTC. This gives the protein CASSDPGHSSHGYTF.

The chain carries TRBV30 and TRBJ1-1; D is uncertain. The CDR3 runs 13 residues. The germline gives CDR1 GTSNPN, CDR2 SVGIG (reference sequence). Trimming left V 0 bases short and J 1 base short, with 6 bases between. The CDR3 here is CAWSVMSNTEAFF. The CDR3 DNA reads TGTGCCTGGAGTGTGATGTCGAACACTGAAGCTTTCTTT.